This T cell receptor beta chain was found in a study of T-cell reconstitution after alpha-beta-depleted transplantation in children. Notes on the study in general: It was newly produced T cells that mostly accounted for T-cell counts and diversity one year after transplant. Approximately two months post-transplant, alpha-beta T cells reportedly originated from several hundred expanded graft clones.

This clonotype was detected ten times or more. What it binds is unknown. The library targeted TCRbeta and was prepared with unique molecular identifiers. TCRdb itself ran the PCR reads through MiXCR, one entry per CDR3 protein. In the table there are a few hundred thousand distinct CDR3 sequences, roughly a quarter of which are singletons. CDR1 is SGHRS, CDR2 YFSETQ, per germline. The CDR3 runs 16 residues. With 5 bases clipped from V and 0 bases from J, the junction kept 8 bases outside the gene matches. This TCR was sampled from a boy younger than two with Wiskott-Aldrich syndrome, due to receive a stem cell transplant. This chain connects TRBV5-1 to TRBJ2-3; 8 bases match TRBD1. Sample: PBMCs, taken before TCRalphabeta/CD19-depleted stem cell transplant. The CDR3 loop is CASRPTGGTSTDTQYF. CDR3 in DNA: TGCGCCAGCAGGCCTACAGGGGGTACAAGCACAGATACGCAGTATTTT.